This T cell receptor (beta chain) was recorded in a study of early T cells in non-severe SARS-CoV-2 infection. Study-wide results and limits: Database matching using VDJdb favored anti-spike CD8 responses, with private and CD4 specificities left missing.

Regarding this clonotype: The antigen is undetermined.

Unique molecular identifiers were attached to individual cDNA molecules. TCRdb reanalysed the 5' RACE reads using MiXCR and keeps one entry per CDR3 protein. The profile shows 56,000 or so distinct CDR3 sequences, about 10% of them singletons. The source is an adult who was a healthcare worker with PCR-confirmed SARS-CoV-2 infection or an uninfected control (not recorded which). The material sequenced was whole blood.

The CDR3 loop reads CASSLRTGEQYF. CDR3 sequence (DNA): TGTGCCAGCAGCTTAAGGACAGGCGAGCAGTACTTC. The chain uses TRBV7-2 and TRBJ2-7, with 7 bases identical to TRBD1. Trimming took 2 bases from V and 6 from J; bases not matched to a gene: 1. The germline V gene has CDR1 SGHTA and CDR2 FQGNSA. The CDR3 totals 12 residues.